This T cell receptor (beta chain) was sequenced in a study of blood T cell repertoires in COVID-19 (dated by TCRdb to 2019 to 2021). About the full investigation: Samples from collaborators originated in the United States, Italy and Spain and spanned both the acute and convalescent phases of COVID-19. The repertoires were released in a freely available public database intended as a resource for research on the immune response to SARS-CoV-2. The dataset comprised deeply sampled blood TCRbeta repertoires from subjects exposed to, actively infected with, or recovered from COVID-19. Nearly every sample came with metadata listing a de-identified subject ID, COVID-19 status, age in years and sex. The samples were drawn from two sources: the first 160 participants of the ongoing ImmuneRACE study, and about 1,300 subjects contributed by 6 global collaborators. HLA class I and class II types, where available, came from metadata supplied by the sample provider rather than from assay-based typing. The material from the prospective study consisted of cDNA or gDNA derived from T cells, B-cell-depleted T cells, or PBMCs. What the authors observed across the whole study: The amount of clinical and demographic metadata varied by source and participant and was provided uncurated.

TCRbeta CDR3 regions were amplified from genomic DNA by means of the immunoSEQ Assay, a bias-controlled multiplex PCR. Processing in the source paper ran as follows. The number of nucleated cells in each sample was estimated by amplification of reference gene primers within the assay. Sequence reads were collapsed and filtered to measure the absolute abundance of every unique TCRbeta CDR3 rearrangement. For each sample, productive Simpson clonality was calculated by taking the square root of Simpson's diversity index across productive rearrangements. TCRdb stores this immuneACCESS table with in-frame sequences only. Part of the clones is absent; in the studies checked, under half of the shortfall reflects unresolved V genes, and no reason is known for the rest. V and J calls and clone size are copied from that table; D and trimming were computed from the DNA. In this sample the table shows some 170,000 clones, roughly 89% of which occur a single time. Of the sample, around 1.4% falls within the top ten clones.

Each collaborating institution followed its own protocols to collect whole blood in K2EDTA tubes. For TCRbeta analysis, collaborators shipped samples as frozen whole blood, isolated PBMCs, or DNA extracted from either of those sample types. Worth noting for this clone: No antigen is known for it. One base away there is no much larger clone; base qualities are not given.

According to the germline V gene, CDR1 reads SNHLY and CDR2 reads FYNNEI. Relative to germline, V is missing 4 bases and J is missing 4 bases, with 5 bases of the junction outside any gene match. Reading from cysteine to phenylalanine, the CDR3 counts 15 amino acids. Of all the DNA, just the CDR3 is kept, 45 bases in frame from base 1. This receptor chain uses TRBV2 and TRBJ2-3, with TRBD1 matching 10 junction bases. Material for sequencing was peripheral blood. This TCR was recovered from a woman in her forties or fifties with acute or convalescent COVID-19. DNA sequence: TGTGCCAGCAGTGTAGGACAGGGGGGACCAGATACGCAGTATTTT. It is translated as CASSVGQGGPDTQYF.